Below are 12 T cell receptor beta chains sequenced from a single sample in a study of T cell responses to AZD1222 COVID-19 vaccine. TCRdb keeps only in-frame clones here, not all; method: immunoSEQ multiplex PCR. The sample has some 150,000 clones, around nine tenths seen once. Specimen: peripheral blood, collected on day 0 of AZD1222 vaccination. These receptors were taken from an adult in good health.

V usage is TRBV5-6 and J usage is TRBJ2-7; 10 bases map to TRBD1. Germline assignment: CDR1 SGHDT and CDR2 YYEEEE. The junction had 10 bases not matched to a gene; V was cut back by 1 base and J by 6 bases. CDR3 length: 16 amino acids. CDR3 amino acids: CASSLRAGTGDSEQYF. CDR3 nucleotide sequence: TGTGCCAGCAGCTTGAGAGCCGGGACAGGGGACTCCGAGCAGTACTTC.

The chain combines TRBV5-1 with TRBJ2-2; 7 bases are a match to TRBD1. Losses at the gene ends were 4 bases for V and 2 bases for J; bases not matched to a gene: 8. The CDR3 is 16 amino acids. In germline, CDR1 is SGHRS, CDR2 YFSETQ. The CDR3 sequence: CASSPRQGLNTGELFF. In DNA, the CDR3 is TGCGCCAGCAGCCCCAGACAGGGCCTTAACACCGGGGAGCTGTTTTTT.

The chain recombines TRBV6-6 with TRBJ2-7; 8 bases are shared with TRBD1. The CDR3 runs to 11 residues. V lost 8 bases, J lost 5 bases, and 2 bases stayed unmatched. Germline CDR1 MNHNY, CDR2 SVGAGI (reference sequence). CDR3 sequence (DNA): TGTGCCAGCGCGGACAGGGACGAGCAGTACTTC. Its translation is CASADRDEQYF.

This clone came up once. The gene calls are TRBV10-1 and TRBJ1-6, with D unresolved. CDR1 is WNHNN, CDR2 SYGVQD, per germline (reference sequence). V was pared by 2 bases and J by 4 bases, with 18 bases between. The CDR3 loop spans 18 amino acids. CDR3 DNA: TGCGCCAGCAGTGAGCCCACCCGACCCTGGGTTTATAATTCACCCCTCCACTTT. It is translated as CASSEPTRPWVYNSPLHF.

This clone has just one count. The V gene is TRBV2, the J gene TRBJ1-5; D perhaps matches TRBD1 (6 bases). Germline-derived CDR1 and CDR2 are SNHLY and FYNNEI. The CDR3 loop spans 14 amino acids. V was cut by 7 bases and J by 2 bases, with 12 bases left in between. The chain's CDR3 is CASNWGGGNQPQHF. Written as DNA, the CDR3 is TGTGCCAGCAATTGGGGGGGCGGCAATCAGCCCCAGCATTTT.

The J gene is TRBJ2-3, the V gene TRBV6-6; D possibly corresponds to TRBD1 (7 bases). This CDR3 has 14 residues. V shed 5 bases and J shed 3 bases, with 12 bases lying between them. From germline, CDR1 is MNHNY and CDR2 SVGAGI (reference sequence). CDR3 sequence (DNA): TGTGCCAGCAGTCCAGGGGGGAGGACAGATACGCAGTATTTT. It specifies CASSPGGRTDTQYF.

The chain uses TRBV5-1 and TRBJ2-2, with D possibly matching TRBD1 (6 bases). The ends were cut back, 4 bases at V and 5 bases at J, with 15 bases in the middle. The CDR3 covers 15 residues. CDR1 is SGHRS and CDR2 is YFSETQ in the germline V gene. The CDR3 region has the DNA TGCGCCAGCAGCCCGCAGACAGGCTATACCGGGGAGCTGTTTTTT. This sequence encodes CASSPQTGYTGELFF.

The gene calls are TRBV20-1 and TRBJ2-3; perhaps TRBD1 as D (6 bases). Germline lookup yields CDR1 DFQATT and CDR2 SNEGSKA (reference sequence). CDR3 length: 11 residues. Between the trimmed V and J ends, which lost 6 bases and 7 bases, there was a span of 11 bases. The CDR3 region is CSALQGNTQYF. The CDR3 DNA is TGCAGTGCGCTTCAGGGGAATACGCAGTATTTT.

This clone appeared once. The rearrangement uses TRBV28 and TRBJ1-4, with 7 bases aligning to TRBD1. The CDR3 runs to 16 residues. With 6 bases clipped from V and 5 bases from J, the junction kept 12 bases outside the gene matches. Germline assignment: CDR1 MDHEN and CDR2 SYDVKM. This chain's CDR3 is CASSLGPGQNNEKLFF. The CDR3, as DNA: TGTGCCAGCAGCCTTGGACCGGGACAGAACAATGAAAAACTGTTTTTT.

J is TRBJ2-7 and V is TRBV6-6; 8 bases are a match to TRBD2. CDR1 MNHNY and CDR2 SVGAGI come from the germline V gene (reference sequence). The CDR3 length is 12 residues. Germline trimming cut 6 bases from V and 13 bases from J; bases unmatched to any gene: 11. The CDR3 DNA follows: TGTGCCAGCAGGGAGACTAGCGCTGTACCTTACTTC. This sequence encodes CASRETSAVPYF.

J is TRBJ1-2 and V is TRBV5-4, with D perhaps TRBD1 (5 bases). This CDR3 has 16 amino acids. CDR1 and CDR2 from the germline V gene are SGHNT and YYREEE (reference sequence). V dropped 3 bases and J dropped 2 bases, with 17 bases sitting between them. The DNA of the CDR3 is TGTGCCAGCAGCTGGAGGGCGGGCAGGGCGAACTATGGCTACACCTTC. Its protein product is CASSWRAGRANYGYTF.

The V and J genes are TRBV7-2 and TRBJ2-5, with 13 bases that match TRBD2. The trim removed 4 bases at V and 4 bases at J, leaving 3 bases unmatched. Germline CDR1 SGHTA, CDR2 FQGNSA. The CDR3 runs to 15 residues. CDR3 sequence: CASSYRTSGRETQYF. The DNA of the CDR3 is TGTGCCAGCAGCTACCGGACTAGCGGGAGAGAGACCCAGTACTTC.